The clone carrying this T cell receptor (beta chain) has at least ten counts. Its antigen is still unknown. CDR1 is MNHEY, CDR2 SMNVEV, per germline (reference sequence). V lost 3 bases and J 3 bases, leaving 12 bases between the germline ends. The CDR3 covers 15 residues. Sample-barcoded 5' priming and a J-beta primer mix drove a second PCR of about 6 to 12 cycles. All samples gave at least 2.5 million CDR3-containing paired-end reads. TCRdb fed the 5' RACE reads into MiXCR, producing one record per CDR3 protein. This sample has about 1.1 million distinct CDR3 sequences; under 40% occur once, and the top ten carry under 15%. This entry comes from a study of blood T cells in healthy people across ages. Whole-study results and caveats: Donor CMV status, an unknown factor, possibly confounded changes in expanded clonotypes.

This sequence joins TRBV27 and TRBJ2-1, with D possibly called TRBD1 or TRBD2 (6 bases each). Sequenced: blood. The receptor was derived from a man aged 18 to 29 in good health. The CDR3 DNA sequence: TGTGCCAGCAGTTTTGGAGGGGGGCTCTACAATGAGCAGTTCTTC. It yields the protein CASSFGGGLYNEQFF.